The sequence of this T cell receptor (beta chain) was determined in a study of shared clonotypes between healthy human individuals. Terminally differentiated effector memory CD45RA+ cells were excluded from the naive CD8 cells, which were CD45RO-negative and positively selected for CCR7. Assay used: immunoSEQ multiplex PCR; TCRdb lists only in-frame clones, some missing. Among about 610,000 clones listed, about 96% were seen once. As to this clone: Within the sample, other DNA sequences also encode this same CDR3.

The receptor's source is a woman in her twenties or thirties in good health. The specimen sequenced was naive CD8+ T cells sorted from blood.

CDR3 residues: CATSRDRAHEQYF. The CDR3 nucleotides read TGTGCCACCAGCAGAGATCGAGCCCACGAGCAGTACTTC. V and J are TRBV15 and TRBJ2-7, with unresolved D. The CDR3 is 13 residues long. V lost 0 bases and J lost 5, with 8 bases in between. The germline V gene has CDR1 LNHNV and CDR2 YYDKDF (reference sequence). Using reference TRBV15 and TRBJ2-7 for the parts outside the CDR3, the full variable domain is DAMVIQNPRYQVTQFGKPVTLSCSQTLNHNVMYWYQQKSSQAPKLLFHYYDKDFNNEADTPDNFQSRRPNTSFCFLDIRSPGLGDTAMYLCATSRDRAHEQYFGPGTRLTVT.